The 18 T cell receptor beta chains listed next were all sequenced from one sample in a study of shared clonotypes between healthy human individuals. Produced via immunoSEQ multiplex PCR; TCRdb's table is partial and in-frame only. This table holds roughly 2.6 million clones, approximately 94% found once. The sequencing input was naive CD4+ T cells sorted from blood. Subset noted: CD45RA+ positively selected. These receptors were obtained from a young man in good health.

The chain has TRBV6-5 and TRBJ2-2, with D maybe TRBD1 (6 bases). The CDR3 consists of 15 residues. Deletions cut 5 bases from V and 7 bases from J, with 17 bases between. CDR1 is MNHEY and CDR2 is SVGAGI in the germline V gene. The CDR3 region is CASSTNRVYDGELFF. The CDR3 bases are TGTGCCAGCAGTACAAACAGGGTTTACGACGGGGAGCTGTTTTTT.

The CDR3 region has the DNA TGCGCCAGCAGCCAGGTCAGGTCGAACACCGGGGAGCTGTTTTTT. Its translation is CASSQVRSNTGELFF. The gene calls are TRBV4-1 and TRBJ2-2; D gene ambiguous. This CDR3 region has 15 residues. V lost 3 bases and J 0 bases, leaving 8 bases between the germline ends. From germline, CDR1 is MGHRA and CDR2 YSYEKL.

The J gene is TRBJ2-5, the V gene TRBV5-1; 12 positions agree with TRBD2. The better agreement between TRBJ2-7 and the DNA end casts doubt on the J call. The CDR3 is made up of 14 amino acids. Germline-derived CDR1 and CDR2 are SGHRS and YFSETQ. CDR3 DNA sequence: TGCGCCAGCAGCCTGACTAGCGGGGGTTACGAGCAGTACTTC. Translation: CASSLTSGGYEQYF.

This chain uses TRBV30 with TRBJ1-2; D call uncertain. The CDR3 is 11 amino acids. V lost 6 bases to trimming and J lost 8 bases, with 13 bases between them. The germline V gene encodes CDR1 GTSNPN and CDR2 SVGIG (reference sequence). In DNA, the CDR3 is TGTGCCTGTCCGGGCCTCGGGGGCTACACCTTC. As protein: CACPGLGGYTF.

The chain combines TRBV5-4 with TRBJ2-6; TRBD2 matches at 12 bases. Germline loops: CDR1 SGHNT, CDR2 YYREEE (reference sequence). The V segment lost 4 bases and the J segment 0 bases; nucleotides outside the gene matches: 8. The CDR3 has 19 amino acids. CDR3 in DNA: TGTGCCAGCAGCACCCTAGCGGGAGGGACCTTCTCTGGGGCCAACGTCCTGACTTTC. Protein sequence: CASSTLAGGTFSGANVLTF.

V gene TRBV28 combines with J gene TRBJ2-7; TRBD1 matches 9 bases. This CDR3 region has 14 residues. Trimming at V came to 6 bases and at J to 4 bases, leaving 7 bases not matched to a gene. The V gene's germline CDR1 is MDHEN and CDR2 SYDVKM. The CDR3 coding sequence is TGTGCCAGCAGCCGGACAGGGGTACAATACGAGCAGTACTTC. Translation: CASSRTGVQYEQYF.

The chain joins TRBV18 to TRBJ2-7; the match to TRBD2 covers 11 bases. Losses at the gene ends were 6 bases for V and 6 bases for J; bases not matched to a gene: 10. This CDR3 is built from 15 residues. The germline V gene has CDR1 KGHSH and CDR2 LQKENI. The CDR3 nucleotides read TGTGCCAGCTCCCCATTAGCGGGGGGGCCTGTCGAGCAGTACTTC. Translated, it gives CASSPLAGGPVEQYF.

This chain uses TRBV15 with TRBJ2-7; D gene ambiguous. V shed 0 bases and J shed 1 base, with 13 bases lying between them. CDR1 and CDR2 (germline): LNHNV, YYDKDF (reference sequence). This CDR3 region has 16 residues. CDR3 protein: CATSRDPVFGSYEQYF. The CDR3 DNA is TGTGCCACCAGCAGAGATCCCGTTTTCGGGTCCTACGAGCAGTACTTC.

Note on this clone: Other DNA sequences in this specimen translate into the identical CDR3. The chain combines TRBV10-3 with TRBJ2-5; the D is unclear. CDR3 length equals 12 residues. Trimming removed 0 bases from V and 5 bases from J, with 4 bases in between. The germline CDR1 and CDR2 sequences are ENHRY and SYGVKD. The CDR3 DNA sequence: TGTGCCATCAGTGAGTCGCTCGAGACCCAGTACTTC. This encodes CAISESLETQYF.

The rearrangement links TRBV4-3 to TRBJ2-7; the match to TRBD2 covers 13 bases. The trim removed 0 bases at V and 7 bases at J, leaving 6 bases unmatched. Germline V gives CDR1 LGHNA, CDR2 YSLEER. CDR3 size: 16 residues. The CDR3, as DNA: TGCGCCAGCAGCCAAGAGATGGGACTAGCGGGAAGTGAGCAGTACTTC. Translating gives CASSQEMGLAGSEQYF.

The rearrangement links TRBV18 to TRBJ2-7; 10 nucleotides align to TRBD2. J gave up 10 bases and V 5 bases, and 5 bases lay outside the gene matches. CDR1 and CDR2 (germline): KGHSH, LQKENI. This CDR3 has 12 amino acids. The CDR3 is CASSSSGSGQYF. CDR3 DNA: TGTGCCAGCTCATCTAGCGGGAGCGGTCAGTACTTC.

As concerns this clone: The same CDR3 is also encoded by other DNA sequences in this sample. The chain carries TRBV5-4 and TRBJ1-2; a weak D match, TRBD1 (6 bases). CDR3 length equals 13 residues. V lost 0 bases and J 5 bases, leaving 8 bases between the germline ends. Germline V gene data show CDR1 as SGHNT and CDR2 as YYREEE (reference sequence). The CDR3 region is CASSLGRGYGYTF. For the CDR3, the DNA is TGTGCCAGCAGCTTGGGAAGGGGGTATGGCTACACCTTC.

The chain has TRBV28 and TRBJ1-2; 9 bases are a match to TRBD1. Germline loops: CDR1 MDHEN, CDR2 SYDVKM. The CDR3 loop spans 13 amino acids. V trimming: 7 bases; J trimming: 8 bases; junction bases outside the gene matches: 8. CDR3 loop: CASIPGQGYGYTF. The DNA for the CDR3 is TGTGCCAGCATTCCTGGACAGGGGTACGGCTACACCTTC.

This clone was seen once. CDR3 region: CAWSTGGYDEQYF. DNA of the CDR3: TGTGCCTGGAGTACAGGGGGCTACGACGAGCAGTACTTC. The chain is built from TRBV30 and TRBJ2-7, with TRBD1 identical over 9 bases. The CDR3 loop spans 13 amino acids. Germline V gene data show CDR1 as GTSNPN and CDR2 as SVGIG (reference sequence). J was trimmed by 5 bases and V by 2 bases; bases with no gene match: 4.

As regards this clone: Distinct nucleotide sequences in the sample also encode this CDR3. The rearrangement joins TRBV28 to TRBJ1-4; 8 bases line up with TRBD1. J was trimmed by 6 bases and V by 5 bases; bases with no gene match: 5. The CDR3 has 14 amino acids. The germline gives CDR1 MDHEN, CDR2 SYDVKM. Written as DNA, the CDR3 is TGTGCCAGCAGTCTTACAGGGGGGTATGAAAAACTGTTTTTT. Translating gives CASSLTGGYEKLFF.

This chain uses TRBV5-1 with TRBJ2-3; no definite D call. There are 13 residues in the CDR3. V lost 4 bases to trimming and J lost 4 bases, with 10 bases between them. Per the germline V gene, CDR1 is SGHRS and CDR2 is YFSETQ. The CDR3 region has the DNA TGCGCCAGCAGCCCTCAGCATGCAGATACGCAGTATTTT. It yields the protein CASSPQHADTQYF.

The genes are TRBV7-3 and TRBJ2-2, with D maybe TRBD1 (5 bases). V gave up 5 bases and J gave up 0 bases, with 10 bases separating them. CDR1 and CDR2 (germline): SGHTA, FQGTGA. This CDR3 comprises 15 residues. The CDR3 region is CASSIDSSNTGELFF. CDR3 coding DNA: TGTGCCAGCAGCATCGACAGCTCGAACACCGGGGAGCTGTTTTTT.

The rearrangement uses TRBV7-2 and TRBJ2-5; a weak D match, TRBD2 (5 bases). V was cut by 5 bases and J by 7 bases, with 17 bases left in between. This CDR3 is 14 amino acids long. Germline-derived CDR1 and CDR2 are SGHTA and FQGNSA. This chain's CDR3 is CASSPQRSEGTQYF. As DNA, the CDR3 is TGTGCCAGCAGCCCCCAGCGGTCCGAAGGGACCCAGTACTTC.